One and the same sample provided the 22 T cell receptor beta chains below, sequenced in a study of T cell responses to AZD1222 COVID-19 vaccine. Generated by immunoSEQ multiplex PCR, the TCRdb table keeps only in-frame clones and is missing some. Among some 120,000 clones listed, roughly nine tenths were seen once. The specimen was peripheral blood, collected on day 0 of AZD1222 vaccination. These receptor sequences come from an adult in good health.

The rearrangement links TRBV5-8 to TRBJ1-1, with unresolved D. Per the germline V gene, CDR1 is SGHTS and CDR2 is YDEGEE. This CDR3 is built from 12 residues. Trimming pared 1 base from V and 6 bases from J, leaving 7 bases between. CDR3 sequence reads: CASSLNSPEAFF. In DNA, the CDR3 is TGTGCCAGCAGCTTGAATAGTCCTGAAGCTTTCTTT.

This clone came up once. The chain carries TRBV27 and TRBJ2-1, with TRBD2 as a possible D gene (6 bases). Trimming left V 6 bases short and J 8 bases short, with 20 bases between. The CDR3 has 15 amino acids. CDR1 is MNHEY, CDR2 SMNVEV, per germline (reference sequence). CDR3: CASSPRLGPRDEQFF. The DNA for the CDR3 is TGTGCCAGCAGCCCCCGACTAGGGCCTAGGGATGAGCAGTTCTTC.

The genes are TRBV12-3 or TRBV12-4 and TRBJ1-5; D uncertain. The CDR3 loop spans 13 amino acids. Trimming removed 4 bases at V and 3 bases at J, with 7 bases between. The DNA of the CDR3 is TGTGCCAGCAGTTCAACCCACAATCAGCCCCAGCATTTT. Protein product: CASSSTHNQPQHF.

The rearrangement joins TRBV6-5 to TRBJ2-7; D may be TRBD1 or TRBD2 (5 bases each). The CDR3 is 16 residues long. The germline V and J ends were trimmed by 0 bases and 3 bases, with 15 bases remaining between them. CDR1 and CDR2 from the germline V gene are MNHEY and SVGAGI. The DNA for the CDR3 is TGTGCCAGCAGTTACTCGAGTGCGGGTCAGGGCTACGAGCAGTACTTC. Its protein product is CASSYSSAGQGYEQYF.

The V call is TRBV27, the J call TRBJ1-5, with D uncertain. Germline lookup yields CDR1 MNHEY and CDR2 SMNVEV (reference sequence). Trimming cost V 7 bases and J 4 bases, with 8 bases left between them. The CDR3 has 12 amino acids. In nucleotides, the CDR3 is TGTGCCAGCAAACGGGGAAATCAGCCCCAGCATTTT. Its protein product is CASKRGNQPQHF.

V gene TRBV21-1 combines with J gene TRBJ1-5. TRBV21-1 is annotated as a pseudogene. This CDR3 has 15 residues. CDR3 residues: CASRERGGCHQPQHF. The CDR3 DNA reads TGTGCCAGCCGAGAAAGGGGGGGTTGCCATCAGCCCCAGCATTTT.

The rearrangement uses TRBV29-1 and TRBJ2-3, with D hard to call. The V end lost 4 bases, the J end lost 4 bases, and 9 bases lay between the germline ends. The CDR3 has 12 amino acids. Germline-derived CDR1 and CDR2 are SQVTM and ANQGSEA. CDR3 nucleotides: TGCAGCGTTGTAGAAGTAGCAGATACGCAGTATTTT. It codes for CSVVEVADTQYF.

This clone was found once. The V and J genes are TRBV7-8 and TRBJ1-6; D ambiguous. CDR1 is SGHVS, CDR2 FQNEAQ, per germline. The CDR3 runs to 15 residues. Trimming took off 1 base at V and 5 bases at J, with 9 bases between the two ends. CDR3 sequence (DNA): TGTGCCAGCAGCTTAGTGGGAAGGGATAATTCACCCCTCCACTTT. Its translation is CASSLVGRDNSPLHF.

The chain recombines TRBV5-8 with TRBJ1-5; TRBD1 matches at 11 bases. CDR3 size: 17 residues. The V and J ends lost 1 base and 4 bases, in that order; junction bases with no gene match: 7. The germline V gene encodes CDR1 SGHTS and CDR2 YDEGEE. As DNA, the CDR3 is TGTGCCAGCAGCTTGTTTGGGACAGGGGGAAGGAATCAGCCCCAGCATTTT. This gives the protein CASSLFGTGGRNQPQHF.

The chain employs TRBV29-1 and TRBJ1-2; D may be TRBD1 (6 bases). The V and J ends lost 7 bases and 8 bases respectively, with 23 bases between them. Per the germline V gene, CDR1 is SQVTM and CDR2 is ANQGSEA. CDR3 size: 14 residues. This chain's CDR3 is CSARLGERGRGYTF. CDR3 nucleotide sequence: TGCAGCGCTAGACTGGGGGAAAGGGGGAGAGGCTACACCTTC. The variable domain in full, with the rest retrieved from reference TRBV29-1 and TRBJ1-2, is SAVISQKPSRDICQRGTSLTIQCQVDSQVTMMFWYRQQPGQSLTLIATANQGSEATYESGFVIDKFPISRPNLTFSTLTVSNMSPEDSSIYLCSARLGERGRGYTFGSGTRLTVV.

This chain connects TRBV7-9 to TRBJ2-3; 11 nucleotides match TRBD2. Trimming cost V 3 bases and J 0 bases; bases outside gene matches: 11. In germline, CDR1 is SEHNR, CDR2 FQNEAQ (reference sequence). This CDR3 spans 19 amino acids. The CDR3 here is CASSFSLASGRPSTDTQYF. DNA for the CDR3: TGTGCCAGCAGCTTTTCTTTGGCTAGCGGGAGGCCTAGCACAGATACGCAGTATTTT.

The chain combines TRBV5-1 with TRBJ2-3, with TRBD1 matching over 9 bases. The trim removed 2 bases at V and 4 bases at J, leaving 2 bases unmatched. Germline V gives CDR1 SGHRS, CDR2 YFSETQ. The CDR3 totals 14 residues. For the CDR3, the DNA is TGCGCCAGCAGCTTACAGGGGGCAGCAGATACGCAGTATTTT. It codes for CASSLQGAADTQYF.

J is TRBJ1-5 and V is TRBV5-1; D ambiguous. With 1 base removed from V and 4 bases from J, the gap between germline ends came to 6 bases. The CDR3 has 13 amino acids. Germline CDR1 SGHRS, CDR2 YFSETQ. The DNA for the CDR3 is TGCGCCAGCAGCTTGCGTTGGAATCAGCCCCAGCATTTT. Residues: CASSLRWNQPQHF. Full variable domain (remainder filled in from reference TRBV5-1 and TRBJ1-5): KAGVTQTPRYLIKTRGQQVTLSCSPISGHRSVSWYQQTPGQGLQFLFEYFSETQRNKGNFPGRFSGRQFSNSRSEMNVSTLELGDSALYLCASSLRWNQPQHFGDGTRLSIL.

The chain joins TRBV29-1 to TRBJ1-2; 7 bases agree with TRBD1. V trimming: 6 bases; J trimming: 8 bases; junction bases outside the gene matches: 6. The CDR3 extends over 11 amino acids. Germline V CDR1 and CDR2: SQVTM, ANQGSEA. The CDR3 DNA reads TGCAGCGTACGACAGGGCGGGGGCTACACCTTC. Translated, it gives CSVRQGGGYTF. Supplemented by reference TRBV29-1 and TRBJ1-2, the full variable domain reads SAVISQKPSRDICQRGTSLTIQCQVDSQVTMMFWYRQQPGQSLTLIATANQGSEATYESGFVIDKFPISRPNLTFSTLTVSNMSPEDSSIYLCSVRQGGGYTFGSGTRLTVV.

The chain uses TRBV3-1 (or the pseudogene TRBV3-2) and TRBJ2-1; 9 bases are shared with TRBD2. This CDR3 spans 17 amino acids. Germline trimming cut 2 bases from V and 6 bases from J; bases unmatched to any gene: 11. Germline V gene data show CDR1 as LGHDT and CDR2 as YNNKEL (reference sequence). CDR3 sequence reads: CASSQRPGAGGPNEQFF. CDR3 sequence (DNA): TGTGCCAGCAGCCAACGTCCGGGGGCGGGAGGGCCCAATGAGCAGTTCTTC.

The V call is TRBV19, the J call TRBJ1-4; D possibly corresponds to TRBD1 (5 bases). Germline loops: CDR1 LNHDA, CDR2 SQIVND (reference sequence). Between the trimmed V and J ends, which lost 9 bases and 4 bases, there was a span of 12 bases. This CDR3 region has 13 residues. This CDR3 is CASSRDGNEKLFF. The CDR3 bases are TGTGCCAGCTCCCGGGACGGTAATGAAAAACTGTTTTTT.

The chain recombines TRBV19 with TRBJ2-7, with 9 bases matching TRBD2. Germline V CDR1 and CDR2: LNHDA, SQIVND (reference sequence). J was trimmed by 4 bases and V by 3 bases; bases with no gene match: 7. This CDR3 spans 15 amino acids. The CDR3 is CASSIAGGLSYEQYF. DNA for the CDR3: TGTGCCAGTAGTATCGCGGGAGGGCTATCGTACGAGCAGTACTTC.

The V and J genes are TRBV10-3 and TRBJ1-3, with D possibly being TRBD1 (5 bases). The CDR3 has 16 amino acids. Germline V lookup: CDR1 ENHRY, CDR2 SYGVKD. Trimming left V 2 bases short and J 2 bases short, with 13 bases between. CDR3 protein: CAISEAPGRAGNTIYF. The CDR3 nucleotides are TGTGCCATCAGTGAGGCTCCCGGCAGGGCTGGAAACACCATATATTTT.

On this clone: Other DNA variants within this sample encode the same CDR3. The chain has TRBV7-8 and TRBJ1-1; D is uncertain. This CDR3 is 13 amino acids long. The ends were cut back, 3 bases at V and 1 base at J, with 6 bases in the middle. Germline-derived CDR1 and CDR2 are SGHVS and FQNEAQ. CDR3 bases: TGTGCCAGCAGCTTGGAAGGGAACACTGAAGCTTTCTTT. It is translated as CASSLEGNTEAFF.

This chain connects TRBV24-1 to TRBJ2-3; 13 nucleotides line up with TRBD2. The CDR3 has 18 amino acids. The J segment lost 5 bases and the V segment lost 4 bases, leaving 11 bases of the junction unmatched. Germline values: CDR1 KGHDR, CDR2 SFDVKD. The CDR3 here is CATSDLATSGRAEDTQYF. The CDR3 DNA reads as TGTGCCACCAGTGACCTAGCCACTAGCGGGAGGGCCGAAGATACGCAGTATTTT.

The chain uses TRBV11-2 and TRBJ2-3, with 7 nucleotides matching TRBD2. Germline values: CDR1 SGHAT, CDR2 FQNNGV. V lost 9 bases, J lost 0 bases, and 18 bases stayed unmatched. The CDR3 consists of 18 residues. DNA for the CDR3: TGTGCCAGTTTTGGGTTTAAGCGGGAAGGGACTAGCACAGATACGCAGTATTTT. It yields the protein CASFGFKREGTSTDTQYF.

The chain links TRBV6-5 to TRBJ2-1; 8 bases line up with TRBD2. The CDR3 has 15 amino acids. In germline, CDR1 is MNHEY, CDR2 SVGAGI. Trimming cost V 10 bases and J 7 bases; bases outside gene matches: 15. The CDR3 DNA is TGTGCCACGAGGACTAGCTCCAATCCGGGGAATGAGCAGTTCTTC. It specifies CATRTSSNPGNEQFF.